This entry lists 13 T cell receptor beta chains sequenced from one sample in a study of T cells after yellow fever vaccination (dated by TCRdb to the late 2010s). Library creation used 5' RACE. Sequencing was performed on an Illumina NovaSeq 6000. Starting from the raw public reads, TCRdb applied fastp trimming at Q25, assembled clones with MiXCR and retained in-frame beta chains. Every distinct CDR3 protein forms one entry, paired with its most common genes and DNA. This sample holds 120,000 or so distinct CDR3 sequences; nearly 15% were observed only once. Roughly 43% of the sample is held by the ten biggest clonotypes. Per the publication, the treatment or condition label means: live attenuated yellow fever vaccine strain. This material consisted of CD8+ T cells sorted from PBMCs, taken 5 days after the yellow fever booster vaccination. The receptors were sampled from a man aged 18 to 30 who received the YFV17D yellow fever vaccine.

The chain couples TRBV9 to TRBJ2-7; a weak D match, TRBD1 (6 bases). The length of the CDR3 is 13 residues. CDR1 and CDR2 from the germline V gene are SGDLS and YYNGEE. Deletions cut 3 bases from V and 4 bases from J, with 11 bases between. The CDR3 here is CASSDGRGYEQYF. The CDR3 DNA sequence: TGTGCCAGCAGCGATGGAAGGGGGTACGAGCAGTACTTC.

There are a few counts of this clonotype. The genes are TRBV6-5 and TRBJ1-1, with a possible D match to TRBD1 (5 bases). This CDR3 comprises 14 residues. The V and J ends lost 8 bases and 2 bases respectively, with 15 bases between them. The germline V gene encodes CDR1 MNHEY and CDR2 SVGAGI. The CDR3 reads CASGARQKNTEAFF. CDR3 bases: TGTGCCAGCGGGGCCCGACAGAAAAACACTGAAGCTTTCTTT.

This sequence joins TRBV6-2 or TRBV6-3 and TRBJ2-3, with 7 bases identical to TRBD1. Trimming took 5 bases from V and 2 from J; bases not matched to a gene: 4. This CDR3 region has 14 residues. The germline gives CDR1 MNHEY, CDR2 SVGEGT. The CDR3 nucleotides read TGTGCCAGCAGTCGAGGACAGGCCACAGATACGCAGTATTTT. This translates into CASSRGQATDTQYF.

This clonotype occurred a few times. The V call is TRBV2, the J call TRBJ2-1; D remains ambiguous. The CDR3 is made up of 11 amino acids. CDR1 is SNHLY, CDR2 FYNNEI, per germline. Trimming took 8 bases from V and 3 from J, leaving 5 bases between them. CDR3 protein: CASDNYNEQFF. Here the CDR3 DNA reads TGTGCCAGCGACAACTACAATGAGCAGTTCTTC.

There are a few counts of this clonotype. The chain couples TRBV19 to TRBJ1-6; D is perhaps TRBD1 (5 bases). CDR3 size: 16 residues. Trimming pared 2 bases from V and 9 bases from J, leaving 17 bases between. Germline CDR1 is LNHDA and CDR2 is SQIVND (reference sequence). CDR3 region: CASSIRPRVSGSPLHF. CDR3 bases: TGTGCCAGTAGTATAAGACCCAGGGTCAGCGGTTCACCCCTCCACTTT.

The gene calls are TRBV6-5 and TRBJ1-5; D is possibly TRBD1 (6 bases). Deletions cut 4 bases from V and 6 bases from J, with 10 bases between. The CDR3 length is 13 residues. The germline V gene has CDR1 MNHEY and CDR2 SVGAGI. DNA of the CDR3: TGTGCCAGCAGTTTAGGGGGAGCTCAGCCCCAGCATTTT. It translates to CASSLGGAQPQHF.

This clonotype was counted only a few times. The V gene is TRBV6-5, the J gene TRBJ2-7, with a tentative D call TRBD2 (6 bases). V lost 5 bases to trimming and J lost 3 bases, with 11 bases between them. This CDR3 contains 13 residues. The germline CDR1 and CDR2 sequences are MNHEY and SVGAGI. For the CDR3, the DNA is TGTGCCAGCAGTCGCGGGGATATCTACGAGCAGTACTTC. It yields the protein CASSRGDIYEQYF.

Concerning this clonotype: A read error may explain this, as a much larger clone is one base away. The gene calls are TRBV5-5 and TRBJ2-7; no clear D gene. Trimming removed 4 bases from V and 2 bases from J, with 4 bases in between. The germline V gene has CDR1 SGHKS and CDR2 YYEKEE (reference sequence). The CDR3 contains 11 residues. The CDR3 protein is CASSDTYEQYF. The DNA for the CDR3 is TGTGCCAGCAGCGACACCTACGAGCAGTACTTC.

V and J are TRBV7-9 and TRBJ2-7; D call uncertain. V gave up 3 bases and J gave up 2 bases, with 14 bases separating them. The CDR3 consists of 15 residues. Germline values: CDR1 SEHNR, CDR2 FQNEAQ (reference sequence). CDR3 sequence reads: CASSLEGLGTYEQYV. The CDR3 region has the DNA TGTGCCAGCAGCTTGGAAGGGTTAGGTACCTACGAGCAGTACGTC.

This clonotype was recorded many times. The gene calls are TRBV5-4 and TRBJ2-7, with a tentative D call TRBD2 (6 bases). Germline V gene sequence: CDR1 SGHNT, CDR2 YYREEE (reference sequence). Trimming took 7 bases from V and 1 from J, leaving 21 bases between them. This CDR3 spans 16 amino acids. This chain's CDR3 is CASPPVLDGGSYEQYF. The CDR3 DNA sequence: TGTGCCAGCCCCCCCGTCCTGGACGGGGGTTCCTACGAGCAGTACTTC.

The rearrangement uses TRBV3-1 and TRBJ2-7, with D uncertain. V was clipped by 0 bases and J by 2 bases, with 8 bases between them. This CDR3 comprises 14 residues. Germline V gives CDR1 LGHDT, CDR2 YNNKEL (reference sequence). The CDR3, as DNA: TGTGCCAGCAGCCAAGATCCCTCTCCCTACGAGCAGTACTTC. Its translation is CASSQDPSPYEQYF.

This clonotype was counted a few times. V gene TRBV7-3 combines with J gene TRBJ1-6; no clear D gene. The germline CDR1 and CDR2 sequences are SGHTA and FQGTGA. This CDR3 spans 14 amino acids. The V gene lost 4 bases and the J gene lost 7 bases, with 11 bases spanning the gap. The chain's CDR3 is CASSSGGLNSPLHF. CDR3 DNA: TGTGCCAGCAGCTCGGGAGGATTAAATTCACCCCTCCACTTT.

V gene TRBV7-8 combines with J gene TRBJ1-2; TRBD1 agrees at 12 bases. The CDR3 runs to 16 residues. Unmatched junction bases numbered 4, after V lost 5 bases and J lost 0 bases. The V gene's germline CDR1 is SGHVS and CDR2 FQNEAQ. The DNA of the CDR3 is TGTGCCAGCAGCCCCGGGACAGGGGGCTCTAACTATGGCTACACCTTC. Amino acids: CASSPGTGGSNYGYTF.